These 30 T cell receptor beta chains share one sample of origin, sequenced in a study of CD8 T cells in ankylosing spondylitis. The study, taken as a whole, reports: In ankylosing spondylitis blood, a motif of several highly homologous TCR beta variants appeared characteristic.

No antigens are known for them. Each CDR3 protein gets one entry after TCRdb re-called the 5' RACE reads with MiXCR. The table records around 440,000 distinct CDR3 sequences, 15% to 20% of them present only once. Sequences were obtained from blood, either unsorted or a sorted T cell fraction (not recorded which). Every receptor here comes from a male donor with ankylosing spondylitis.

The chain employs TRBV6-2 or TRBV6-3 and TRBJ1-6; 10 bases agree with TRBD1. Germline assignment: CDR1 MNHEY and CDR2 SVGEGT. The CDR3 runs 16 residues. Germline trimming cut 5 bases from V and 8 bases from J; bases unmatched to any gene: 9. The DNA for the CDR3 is TGTGCCAGCAGTCCCTCCGACAGGGGGCTGTATTCACCCCTCCACTTT. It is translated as CASSPSDRGLYSPLHF.

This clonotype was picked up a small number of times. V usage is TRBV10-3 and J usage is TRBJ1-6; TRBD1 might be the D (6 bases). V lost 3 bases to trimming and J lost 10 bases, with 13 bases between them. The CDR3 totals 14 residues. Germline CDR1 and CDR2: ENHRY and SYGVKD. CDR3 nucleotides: TGTGCCATCAGTGACACAGGGTCGAGATCACCCCTCCACTTT. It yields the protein CAISDTGSRSPLHF.

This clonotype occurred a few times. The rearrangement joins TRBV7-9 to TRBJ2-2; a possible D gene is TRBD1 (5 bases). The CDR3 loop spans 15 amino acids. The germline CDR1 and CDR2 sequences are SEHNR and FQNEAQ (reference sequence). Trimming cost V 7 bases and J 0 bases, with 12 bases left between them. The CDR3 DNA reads TGTGCCAGCACTCCCCGGACACCGAACACCGGGGAGCTGTTTTTT. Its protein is CASTPRTPNTGELFF.

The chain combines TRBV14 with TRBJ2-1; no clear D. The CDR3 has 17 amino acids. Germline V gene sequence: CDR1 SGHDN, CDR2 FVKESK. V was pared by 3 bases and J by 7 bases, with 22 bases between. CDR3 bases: TGTGCCAGCAGCCAGAAGGGCCTCTTCGGAGCTAGGAATGAGCAGTTCTTC. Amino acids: CASSQKGLFGARNEQFF.

In nucleotides, the CDR3 is TGTGCCAGCAGCCAACCTGGGGGAGCGGGAGGGCCAAACGAGCAGTACTTC. Its protein product is CASSQPGGAGGPNEQYF. The rearrangement links TRBV4-2 to TRBJ2-7, with TRBD2 identical over 10 bases. Per the germline V gene, CDR1 is LGHNA and CDR2 is YNFKEQ. After removal of 2 bases from V and 5 bases from J, the junction contained 12 bases not matched to a gene. This CDR3 contains 17 residues.

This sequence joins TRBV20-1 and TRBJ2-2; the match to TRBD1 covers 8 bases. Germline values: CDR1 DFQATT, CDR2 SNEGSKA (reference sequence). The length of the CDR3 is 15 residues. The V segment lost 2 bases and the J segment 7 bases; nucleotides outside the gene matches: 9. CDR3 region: CSARMGTGGYGELFF. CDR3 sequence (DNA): TGCAGTGCTAGAATGGGCACAGGGGGTTACGGGGAGCTGTTTTTT.

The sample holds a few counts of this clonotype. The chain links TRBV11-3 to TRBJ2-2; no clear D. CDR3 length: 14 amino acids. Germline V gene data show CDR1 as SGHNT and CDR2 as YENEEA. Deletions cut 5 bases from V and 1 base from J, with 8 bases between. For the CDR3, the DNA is TGTGCCAGCAGCCGTCCGGGGAACACCGGGGAGCTGTTTTTT. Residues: CASSRPGNTGELFF.

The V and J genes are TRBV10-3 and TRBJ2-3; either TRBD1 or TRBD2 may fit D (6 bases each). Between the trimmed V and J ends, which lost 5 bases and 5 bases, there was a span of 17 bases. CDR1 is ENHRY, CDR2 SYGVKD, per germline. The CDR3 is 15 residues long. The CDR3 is CAISPQIGGLDTQYF. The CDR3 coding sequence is TGTGCCATCAGTCCGCAAATAGGGGGGCTAGATACGCAGTATTTT.

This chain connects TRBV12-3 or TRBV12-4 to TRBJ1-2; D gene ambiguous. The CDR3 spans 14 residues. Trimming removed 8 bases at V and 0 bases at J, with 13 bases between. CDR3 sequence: CASAFLQPNYGYTF. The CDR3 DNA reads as TGTGCCAGCGCCTTCTTGCAGCCTAACTATGGCTACACCTTC.

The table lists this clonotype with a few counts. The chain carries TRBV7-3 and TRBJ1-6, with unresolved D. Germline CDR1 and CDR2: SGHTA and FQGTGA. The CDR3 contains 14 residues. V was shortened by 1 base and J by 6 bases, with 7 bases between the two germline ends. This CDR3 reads CASSLRATNSPLHF. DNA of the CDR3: TGTGCCAGCAGCTTAAGGGCCACTAATTCACCCCTCCACTTT.

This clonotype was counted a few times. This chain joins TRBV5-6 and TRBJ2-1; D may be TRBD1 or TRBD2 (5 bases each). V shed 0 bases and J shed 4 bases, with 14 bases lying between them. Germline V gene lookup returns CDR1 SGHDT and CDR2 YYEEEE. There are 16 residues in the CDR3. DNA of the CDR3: TGTGCCAGCAGCTTGGCGATCAGTTGGGGGTACAATGAGCAGTTCTTC. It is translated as CASSLAISWGYNEQFF.

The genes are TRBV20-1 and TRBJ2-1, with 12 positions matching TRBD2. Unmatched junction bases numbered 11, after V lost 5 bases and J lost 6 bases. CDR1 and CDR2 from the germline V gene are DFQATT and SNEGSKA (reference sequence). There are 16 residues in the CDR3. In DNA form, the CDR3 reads TGCAGTGCTGACCCTCTGACTAGCGGGAGAGGCAATGAGCAGTTCTTC. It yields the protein CSADPLTSGRGNEQFF.

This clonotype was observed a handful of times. This CDR3 is CASHQGGYGYTF. The CDR3 region has the DNA TGTGCCAGCCACCAAGGGGGGTATGGCTACACCTTC. V gene TRBV27 combines with J gene TRBJ1-2; the D gene is possibly TRBD1 (6 bases). This CDR3 has 12 amino acids. From germline, CDR1 is MNHEY and CDR2 SMNVEV (reference sequence). V lost 8 bases and J 5 bases, leaving 12 bases between the germline ends.

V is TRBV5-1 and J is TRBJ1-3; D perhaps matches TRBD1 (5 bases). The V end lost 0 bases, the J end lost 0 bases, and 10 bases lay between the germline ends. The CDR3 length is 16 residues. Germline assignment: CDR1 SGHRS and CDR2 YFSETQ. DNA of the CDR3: TGCGCCAGCAGCTTGGGAGCAGGGAGCTCTGGAAACACCATATATTTT. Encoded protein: CASSLGAGSSGNTIYF.

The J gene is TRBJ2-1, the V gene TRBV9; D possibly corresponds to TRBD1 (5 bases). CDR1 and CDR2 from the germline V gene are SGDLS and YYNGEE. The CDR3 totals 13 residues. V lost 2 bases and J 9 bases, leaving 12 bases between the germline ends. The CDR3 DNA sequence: TGTGCCAGCAGCGTCGTAGGGGTTGGTGAGCAGTTCTTC. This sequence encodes CASSVVGVGEQFF.

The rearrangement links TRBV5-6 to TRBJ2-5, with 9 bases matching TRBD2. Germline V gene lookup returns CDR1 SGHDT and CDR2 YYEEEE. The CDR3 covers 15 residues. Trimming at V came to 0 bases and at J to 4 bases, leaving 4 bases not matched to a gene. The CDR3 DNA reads TGTGCCAGCAGCTTGGACGCGGGAGGGGGAGAGACCCAGTACTTC. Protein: CASSLDAGGGETQYF.

The CDR3 DNA reads TGTGCCAGCAGTCCCTACCGGTTGACTGGGAGGAACACTGAAGCTTTCTTT. Translating it yields CASSPYRLTGRNTEAFF. The J gene is TRBJ1-1, the V gene TRBV27; D not resolved. The CDR3 is 17 residues long. CDR1 and CDR2 from the germline V gene are MNHEY and SMNVEV (reference sequence). V was cut by 5 bases and J by 1 base, with 20 bases left in between.

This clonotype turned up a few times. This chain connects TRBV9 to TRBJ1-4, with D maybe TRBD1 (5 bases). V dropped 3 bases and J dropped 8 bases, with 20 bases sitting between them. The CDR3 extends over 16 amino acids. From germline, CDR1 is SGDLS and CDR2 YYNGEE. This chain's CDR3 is CASSAKVGQGREKLFF. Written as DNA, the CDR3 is TGTGCCAGCAGCGCGAAAGTTGGGCAGGGAAGGGAAAAACTGTTTTTT.

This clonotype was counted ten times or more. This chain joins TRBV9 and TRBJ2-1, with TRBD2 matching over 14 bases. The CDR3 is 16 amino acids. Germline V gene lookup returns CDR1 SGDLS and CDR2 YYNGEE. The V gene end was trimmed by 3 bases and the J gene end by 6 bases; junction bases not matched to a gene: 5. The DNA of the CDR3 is TGTGCCAGCAGCGAGAGGGGACTAGCGGGAGTCAATGAGCAGTTCTTC. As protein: CASSERGLAGVNEQFF.

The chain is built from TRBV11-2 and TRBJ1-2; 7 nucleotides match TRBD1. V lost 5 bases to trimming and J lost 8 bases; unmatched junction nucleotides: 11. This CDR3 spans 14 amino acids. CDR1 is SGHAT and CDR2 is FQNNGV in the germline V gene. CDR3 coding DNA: TGTGCCAGCAGCCAACTTGAGGGGGCTGGCGGCTACACCTTC. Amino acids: CASSQLEGAGGYTF.

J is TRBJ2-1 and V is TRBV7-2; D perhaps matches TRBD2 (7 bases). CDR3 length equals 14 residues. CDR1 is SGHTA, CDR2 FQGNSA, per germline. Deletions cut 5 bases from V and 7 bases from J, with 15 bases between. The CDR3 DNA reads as TGTGCCAGCAGCCCTCGGGGGGCGGGGAATGAGCAGTTCTTC. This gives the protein CASSPRGAGNEQFF.

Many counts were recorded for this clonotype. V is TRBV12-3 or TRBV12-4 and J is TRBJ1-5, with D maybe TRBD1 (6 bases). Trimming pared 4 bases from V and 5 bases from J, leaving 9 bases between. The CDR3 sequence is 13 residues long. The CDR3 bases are TGTGCCAGCAGTTCGGACAGCTATCAGCCCCAGCATTTT. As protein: CASSSDSYQPQHF.

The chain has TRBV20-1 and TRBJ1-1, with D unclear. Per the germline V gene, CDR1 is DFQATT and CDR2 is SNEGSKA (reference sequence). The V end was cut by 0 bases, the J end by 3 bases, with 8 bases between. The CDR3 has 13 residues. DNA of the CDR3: TGCAGTGCTAGAGAACAGCTTGACACTGAAGCTTTCTTT. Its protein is CSAREQLDTEAFF.

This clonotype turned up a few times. CDR3: CASRLLGGRDTGELFF. CDR3 DNA sequence: TGTGCCAGCAGACTTCTAGGTGGAAGGGACACCGGGGAGCTGTTTTTT. The chain links TRBV27 to TRBJ2-2; D call uncertain. V was trimmed by 6 bases and J by 3 bases, leaving 17 bases between them. CDR1 and CDR2 (germline): MNHEY, SMNVEV (reference sequence). CDR3 size: 16 residues.

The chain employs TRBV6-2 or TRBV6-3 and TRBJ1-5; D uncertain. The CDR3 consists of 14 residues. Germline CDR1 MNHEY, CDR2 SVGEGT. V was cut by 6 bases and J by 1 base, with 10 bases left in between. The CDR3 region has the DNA TGTGCCAGCAGCCGGCTCCCCAGCAATCAGCCCCAGCATTTT. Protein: CASSRLPSNQPQHF.

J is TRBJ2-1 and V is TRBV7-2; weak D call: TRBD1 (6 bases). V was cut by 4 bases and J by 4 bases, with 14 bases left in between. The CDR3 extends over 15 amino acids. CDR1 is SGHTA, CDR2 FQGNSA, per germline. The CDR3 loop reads CASSSGQQRYNEQFF. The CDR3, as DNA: TGTGCCAGCAGCTCCGGACAGCAACGGTACAATGAGCAGTTCTTC.

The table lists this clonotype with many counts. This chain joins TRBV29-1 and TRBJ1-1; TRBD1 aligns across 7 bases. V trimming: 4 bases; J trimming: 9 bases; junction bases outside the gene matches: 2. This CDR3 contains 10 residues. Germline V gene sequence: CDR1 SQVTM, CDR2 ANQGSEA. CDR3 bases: TGCAGCGTTGTGGGACAGAAAGCTTTCTTT. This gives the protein CSVVGQKAFF.

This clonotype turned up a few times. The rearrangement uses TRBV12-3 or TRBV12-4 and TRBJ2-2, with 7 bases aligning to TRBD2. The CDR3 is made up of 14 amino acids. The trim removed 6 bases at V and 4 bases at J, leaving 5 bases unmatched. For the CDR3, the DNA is TGTGCCAGCAGGGGAGGGCCGGTCACCGGGGAGCTGTTTTTT. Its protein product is CASRGGPVTGELFF.

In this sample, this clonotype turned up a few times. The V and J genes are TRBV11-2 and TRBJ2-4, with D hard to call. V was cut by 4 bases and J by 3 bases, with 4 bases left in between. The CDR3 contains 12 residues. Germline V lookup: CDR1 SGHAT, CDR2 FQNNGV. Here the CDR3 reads CASSSGKNIQYF. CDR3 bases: TGTGCCAGCAGCTCCGGCAAAAACATTCAGTACTTC.

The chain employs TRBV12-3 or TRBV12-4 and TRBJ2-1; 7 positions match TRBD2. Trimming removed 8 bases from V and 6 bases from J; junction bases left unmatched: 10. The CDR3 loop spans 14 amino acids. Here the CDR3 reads CASQFAGVGNEQFF. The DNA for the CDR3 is TGTGCCAGCCAGTTTGCGGGGGTGGGCAATGAGCAGTTCTTC.